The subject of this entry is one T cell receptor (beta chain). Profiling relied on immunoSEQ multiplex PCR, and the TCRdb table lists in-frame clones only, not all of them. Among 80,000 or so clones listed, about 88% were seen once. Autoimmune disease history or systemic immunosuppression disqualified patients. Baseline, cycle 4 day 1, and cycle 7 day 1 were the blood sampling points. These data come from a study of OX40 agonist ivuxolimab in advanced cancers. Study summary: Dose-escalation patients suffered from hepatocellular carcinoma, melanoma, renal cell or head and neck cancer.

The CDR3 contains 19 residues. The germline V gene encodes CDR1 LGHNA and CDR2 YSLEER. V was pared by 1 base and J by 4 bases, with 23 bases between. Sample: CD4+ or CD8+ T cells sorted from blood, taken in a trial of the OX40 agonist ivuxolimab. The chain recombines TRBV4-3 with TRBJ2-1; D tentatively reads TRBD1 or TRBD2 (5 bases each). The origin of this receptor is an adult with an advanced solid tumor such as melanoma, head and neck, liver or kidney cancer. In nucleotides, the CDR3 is TGCGCCAGCAGCCAAGGTAGGAAAACGGGGCTGAACCTTTACAATGAGCAGTTCTTC. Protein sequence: CASSQGRKTGLNLYNEQFF.